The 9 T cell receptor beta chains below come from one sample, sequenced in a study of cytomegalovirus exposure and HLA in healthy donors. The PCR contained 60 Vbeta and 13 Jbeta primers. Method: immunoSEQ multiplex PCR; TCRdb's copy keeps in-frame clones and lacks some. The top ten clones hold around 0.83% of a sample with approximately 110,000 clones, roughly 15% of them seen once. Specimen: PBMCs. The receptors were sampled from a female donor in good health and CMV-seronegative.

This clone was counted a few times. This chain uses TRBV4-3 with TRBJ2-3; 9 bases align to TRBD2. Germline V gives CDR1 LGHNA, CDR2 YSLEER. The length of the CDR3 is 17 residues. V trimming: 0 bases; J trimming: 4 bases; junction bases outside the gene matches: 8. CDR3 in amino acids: CASSQDSAGGPSDTQYF. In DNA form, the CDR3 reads TGCGCCAGCAGCCAAGATTCGGCGGGAGGGCCCTCAGATACGCAGTATTTT.

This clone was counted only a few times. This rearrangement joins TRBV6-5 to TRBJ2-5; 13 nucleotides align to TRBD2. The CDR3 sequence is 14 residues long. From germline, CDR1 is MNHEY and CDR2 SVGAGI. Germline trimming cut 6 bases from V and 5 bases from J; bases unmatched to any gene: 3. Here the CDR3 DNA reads TGTGCCAGCAGACAGGGACTAGCGGGGGAGACCCAGTACTTC. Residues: CASRQGLAGETQYF.

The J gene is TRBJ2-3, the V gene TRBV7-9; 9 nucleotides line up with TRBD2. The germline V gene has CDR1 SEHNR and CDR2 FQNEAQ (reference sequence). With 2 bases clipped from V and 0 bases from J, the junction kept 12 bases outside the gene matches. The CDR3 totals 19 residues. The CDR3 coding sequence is TGTGCCAGCAGCTTACGGAGGGCGGGAGGGCCCCTTAGCACAGATACGCAGTATTTT. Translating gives CASSLRRAGGPLSTDTQYF.

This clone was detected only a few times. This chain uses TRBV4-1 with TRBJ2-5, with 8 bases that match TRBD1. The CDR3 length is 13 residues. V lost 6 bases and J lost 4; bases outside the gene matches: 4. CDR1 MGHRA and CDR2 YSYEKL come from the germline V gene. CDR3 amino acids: CASSRDRGETQYF. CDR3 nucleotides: TGCGCCAGCAGTCGTGACAGGGGAGAGACCCAGTACTTC.

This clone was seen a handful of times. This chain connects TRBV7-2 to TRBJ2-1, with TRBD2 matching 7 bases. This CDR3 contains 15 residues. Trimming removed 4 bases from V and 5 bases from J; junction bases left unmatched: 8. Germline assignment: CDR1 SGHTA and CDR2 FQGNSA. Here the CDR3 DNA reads TGTGCCAGCAGCTACTATTCCGCGGGGGACAATGAGCAGTTCTTC. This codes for CASSYYSAGDNEQFF. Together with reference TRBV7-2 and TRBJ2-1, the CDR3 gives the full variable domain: GAGVSQSPSNKVTEKGKDVELRCDPISGHTALYWYRQSLGQGLEFLIYFQGNSAPDKSGLPSDRFSAERTGGSVSTLTIQRTQQEDSAVYLCASSYYSAGDNEQFFGPGTRLTVL.

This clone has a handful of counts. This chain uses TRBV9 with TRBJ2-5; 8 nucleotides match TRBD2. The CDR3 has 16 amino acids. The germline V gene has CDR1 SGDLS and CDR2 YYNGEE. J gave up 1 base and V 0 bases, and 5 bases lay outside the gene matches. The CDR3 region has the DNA TGTGCCAGCAGCGTAGGAGTAGCGGGGTTCCAAGAGACCCAGTACTTC. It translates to CASSVGVAGFQETQYF.

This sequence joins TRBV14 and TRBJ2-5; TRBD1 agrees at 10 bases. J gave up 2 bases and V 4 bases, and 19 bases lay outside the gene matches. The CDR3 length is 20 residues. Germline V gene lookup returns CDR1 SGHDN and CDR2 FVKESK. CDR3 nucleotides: TGTGCCAGCAGCCCCTCATGGGGGGAGCGGGACAGGGGAGAACAAGAGACCCAGTACTTC. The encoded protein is CASSPSWGERDRGEQETQYF.

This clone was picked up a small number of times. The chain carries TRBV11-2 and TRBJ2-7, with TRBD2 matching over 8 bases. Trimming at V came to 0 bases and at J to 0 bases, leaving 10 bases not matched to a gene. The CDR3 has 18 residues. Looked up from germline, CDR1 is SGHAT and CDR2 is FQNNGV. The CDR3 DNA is TGTGCCAGCAGCTTAGATCGCGTGGGTAGCGGGGCCTCCTACGAGCAGTACTTC. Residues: CASSLDRVGSGASYEQYF.

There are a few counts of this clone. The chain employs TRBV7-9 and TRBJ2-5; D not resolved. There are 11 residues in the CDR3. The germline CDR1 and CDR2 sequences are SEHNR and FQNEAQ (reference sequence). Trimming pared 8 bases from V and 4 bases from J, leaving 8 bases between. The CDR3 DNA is TGTGCCAGCCGAGATGCAGAGACCCAGTACTTC. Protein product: CASRDAETQYF.